The clone carrying this T cell receptor beta chain was seen many times. Its specificity is unknown. CDR3 length: 12 residues. The germline V gene has CDR1 DFQATT and CDR2 SNEGSKA (reference sequence). V was cut by 3 bases and J by 3 bases, with 8 bases left in between. The sample is drawn from a study of early T cells in non-severe SARS-CoV-2 infection. At the level of the study: Unsorted whole blood bulk RNA was sequenced, with unpaired chains. General study results and limits: Matches to VDJdb favored anti-spike CD8 responses and missed private and CD4 specificities.

Individual cDNA molecules each received unique molecular identifiers attached to them. In TCRdb, the 5' RACE reads were re-called with MiXCR into one record per CDR3 protein. Of nearly 110,000 distinct CDR3 sequences in the sample, around 10% were seen once. The rearrangement links TRBV20-1 to TRBJ1-2; no definite D call. The sample comprised whole blood. The clonotype originates from an adult who was a healthcare worker with PCR-confirmed SARS-CoV-2 infection or an uninfected control (not recorded which). The CDR3 protein is CSASMSDYGYTF. The CDR3 DNA follows: TGCAGTGCTAGCATGTCTGACTATGGCTACACCTTC.